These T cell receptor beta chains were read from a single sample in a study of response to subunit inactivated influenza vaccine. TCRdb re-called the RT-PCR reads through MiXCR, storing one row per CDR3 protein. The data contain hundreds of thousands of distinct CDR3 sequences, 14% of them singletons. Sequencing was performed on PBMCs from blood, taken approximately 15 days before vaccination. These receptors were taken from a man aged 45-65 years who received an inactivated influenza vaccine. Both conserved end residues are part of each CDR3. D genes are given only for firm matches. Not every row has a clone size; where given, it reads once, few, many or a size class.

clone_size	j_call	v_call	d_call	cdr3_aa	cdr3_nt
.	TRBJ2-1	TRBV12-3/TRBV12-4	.	CASRRTPFDEQFF	TGTGCCAGCAGAAGGACCCCTTTCGATGAGCAGTTCTTC
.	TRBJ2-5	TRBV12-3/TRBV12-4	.	CASSTIGETQYF	TGTGCCAGCAGTACTATTGGAGAGACCCAGTACTTC
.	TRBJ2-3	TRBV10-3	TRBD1	CAISSGQGYTDTQYF	TGTGCCATCAGTAGCGGACAGGGGTACACAGATACGCAGTATTTT
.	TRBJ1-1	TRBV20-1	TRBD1	CSAPGGTLNTEAFF	TGCAGTGCGCCAGGGGGTACTCTGAACACTGAAGCTTTCTTT
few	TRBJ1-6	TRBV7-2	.	CASSLDGERNSPLHF	TGTGCCAGCAGCTTAGACGGGGAGCGGAATTCACCCCTCCACTTT
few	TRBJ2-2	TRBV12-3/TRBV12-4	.	CASSLAPPAGELFF	TGTGCCAGCAGTTTAGCGCCCCCCGCCGGGGAGCTGTTTTTT
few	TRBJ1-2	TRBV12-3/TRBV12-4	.	CASNTLTYGYTF	TGTGCCAGCAATACTTTAACCTATGGCTACACCTTC
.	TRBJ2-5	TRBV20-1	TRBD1	CSARGQTGRETQYF	TGCAGTGCTAGGGGGCAGACAGGGAGAGAGACCCAGTACTTC
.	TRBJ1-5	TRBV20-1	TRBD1	CSARTTGEHQPQHF	TGCAGTGCTAGAACGACAGGGGAGCATCAGCCCCAGCATTTT
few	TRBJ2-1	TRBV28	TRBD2	CASTSGGSSYNEQFF	TGTGCCAGCACTAGCGGGGGGAGCTCCTACAATGAGCAGTTCTTC
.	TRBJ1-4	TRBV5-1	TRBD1	CASSLFGQGAEKLFF	TGCGCCAGCAGCTTGTTCGGACAGGGAGCCGAAAAACTGTTTTTT
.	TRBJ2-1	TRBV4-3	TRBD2	CASSQGFSGGLSYNEQFF	TGCGCCAGCAGCCAAGGCTTTTCGGGAGGTCTCTCCTACAATGAGCAGTTCTTC
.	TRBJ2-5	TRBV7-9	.	CASSLVSAQETQYF	TGTGCCAGCAGCTTAGTTTCGGCGCAAGAGACCCAGTACTTC
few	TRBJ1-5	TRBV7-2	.	CASSLMAGANQPQHF	TGTGCCAGCAGCTTAATGGCTGGGGCCAATCAGCCCCAGCATTTT
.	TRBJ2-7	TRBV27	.	CASSSRTHLEQYF	TGTGCCAGCAGTTCAAGGACTCACCTGGAGCAGTACTTC
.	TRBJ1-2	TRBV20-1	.	CSASGGRGYGYTF	TGCAGTGCTAGTGGCGGAAGGGGTTATGGCTACACCTTC
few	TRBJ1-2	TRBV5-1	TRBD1	CASSVPGQLYGYTF	TGCGCCAGCAGCGTCCCGGGACAGCTCTATGGCTACACCTTC
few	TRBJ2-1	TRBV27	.	CASSRQGLPIYNEQFF	TGTGCCAGCAGTCGCCAGGGACTTCCTATCTACAATGAGCAGTTCTTC
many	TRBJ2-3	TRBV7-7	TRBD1	CASSLSPGGGTQYF	TGTGCTAGCAGCTTAAGTCCAGGGGGCGGTACGCAGTATTTT
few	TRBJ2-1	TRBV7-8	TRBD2	CASSERTSTFF	TGTGCCAGCAGCGAACGGACTAGCACCTTCTTC
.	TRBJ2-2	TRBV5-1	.	CASSLVSTGGELFF	TGCGCCAGCAGCTTGGTGTCCACTGGCGGGGAGCTGTTTTTT
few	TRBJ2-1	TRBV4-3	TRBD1	CASSQDALGQGYNEQFF	TGCGCCAGCAGCCAAGATGCATTGGGACAGGGTTACAATGAGCAGTTCTTC
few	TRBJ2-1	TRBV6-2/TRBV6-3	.	CASSFRDALFSYNEQFF	TGTGCCAGCAGTTTTCGGGACGCTCTTTTCTCCTACAATGAGCAGTTCTTC
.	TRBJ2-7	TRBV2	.	CASSEGLGSYEQYF	TGTGCCAGCAGTGAGGGGCTGGGCTCCTACGAGCAGTACTTC
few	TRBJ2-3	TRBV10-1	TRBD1	CASSPDRVSTDTQYF	TGCGCCAGCAGTCCGGACAGGGTCAGCACAGATACGCAGTATTTT
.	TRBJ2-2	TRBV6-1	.	CASLRERLAGELFF	TGTGCCAGCTTAAGGGAGAGGCTAGCCGGGGAGCTGTTTTTT
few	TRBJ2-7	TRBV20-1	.	CSAPITGSYEQYF	TGCAGTGCCCCAATTACAGGGTCCTACGAGCAGTACTTC
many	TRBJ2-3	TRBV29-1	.	CSVGVDTQYF	TGCAGCGTTGGAGTAGATACGCAGTATTTT
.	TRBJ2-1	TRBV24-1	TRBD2	CATSLAAPNEQFF	TGTGCCACCAGTCTAGCGGCCCCCAATGAGCAGTTCTTC